A single sample is the source of the 30 T cell receptor beta chains below, sequenced in a study of identical twins. TCRdb reprocessed the 5' RACE reads via MiXCR and lists one record per CDR3 protein. The repertoire has roughly 630,000 distinct CDR3 sequences, roughly 6.6% of them found once; the top ten carry 1.6%. The same sample was also studied in work on yellow fever vaccine responses in identical twins.

The sequencing sample was made of PBMCs. The origin of the receptors is a woman younger than 30 in good health.

This clonotype was observed a handful of times. This chain connects TRBV7-2 to TRBJ2-7; a possible D gene is TRBD1 (5 bases). V was pared by 1 base and J by 5 bases, with 15 bases between. The CDR3 loop spans 15 amino acids. In germline, CDR1 is SGHTA, CDR2 FQGNSA. The CDR3 DNA reads as TGTGCCAGCAGCTTAGTTTGGCAGGGTGGTGACGAGCAGTACTTC. Translating gives CASSLVWQGGDEQYF.

This clonotype was counted ten times or more. This chain uses TRBV10-2 with TRBJ2-3, with D maybe TRBD2 (6 bases). CDR1 is WSHSY, CDR2 SAAADI, per germline. The V and J ends lost 2 bases and 7 bases respectively, with 19 bases between them. The CDR3 length is 16 residues. In DNA form, the CDR3 reads TGCGCCAGCAGTGAGACGACAGCGGGCCGGGGGAATACGCAGTATTTT. Encoded protein: CASSETTAGRGNTQYF.

This clonotype came up a few times. The V and J genes are TRBV29-1 and TRBJ2-2, with a weak D call TRBD1 (6 bases). Germline V lookup: CDR1 SQVTM, CDR2 ANQGSEA. V lost 5 bases and J lost 4, with 8 bases in between. This CDR3 is built from 12 residues. In nucleotides, the CDR3 is TGCAGCGTTCTACAGGGCACCGGGGAGCTGTTTTTT. As protein: CSVLQGTGELFF.

V usage is TRBV7-3 and J usage is TRBJ2-5; the D call may be TRBD1 or TRBD2 (6 bases each). Trimming removed 2 bases from V and 2 bases from J, with 12 bases in between. This CDR3 is 15 amino acids long. Germline CDR1 SGHTA, CDR2 FQGTGA. The CDR3 region has the DNA TGTGCCAGCAGCTTAGTGAAGGGGGGACAAGAGACCCAGTACTTC. It yields the protein CASSLVKGGQETQYF.

This clonotype was seen ten or more times. The chain joins TRBV6-1 to TRBJ2-1, with TRBD1 matching over 7 bases. V shed 6 bases and J 4 bases; nucleotides not matched to a gene: 9. Germline-derived CDR1 and CDR2 are MNHNS and SASEGT. CDR3 length: 15 amino acids. The CDR3 region has the DNA TGTGCCAGCAGCTCCGGGACAGAGATTTACAATGAGCAGTTCTTC. Protein: CASSSGTEIYNEQFF.

This clonotype was observed many times. This rearrangement joins TRBV4-1 to TRBJ1-1; D unresolved. Trimming removed 0 bases at V and 6 bases at J, with 11 bases between. The CDR3 is 14 amino acids. Germline V gene sequence: CDR1 MGHRA, CDR2 YSYEKL. The CDR3 is CASSQDQAGSEAFF. The CDR3 DNA reads TGCGCCAGCAGCCAAGATCAGGCGGGTTCTGAAGCTTTCTTT.

This clonotype was counted a few times. V is TRBV7-2 and J is TRBJ2-2; D is unclear. The CDR3 runs 17 residues. Germline V gene data show CDR1 as SGHTA and CDR2 as FQGNSA. V shed 4 bases and J shed 1 base, with 16 bases lying between them. CDR3 loop: CASSWKVGRMNTGELFF. CDR3 bases: TGTGCCAGCAGCTGGAAGGTCGGCAGAATGAACACCGGGGAGCTGTTTTTT.

The chain recombines TRBV6-1 with TRBJ2-1; TRBD2 matches 9 bases. The CDR3 is made up of 16 amino acids. V trimming: 7 bases; J trimming: 1 base; junction bases outside the gene matches: 8. From germline, CDR1 is MNHNS and CDR2 SASEGT. The CDR3 DNA sequence: TGTGCCAGCATCCCGTCGGGACTAGCTTCCTACAATGAGCAGTTCTTC. The encoded protein is CASIPSGLASYNEQFF.

This clonotype has a count of ten or more. The DNA of the CDR3 is TGCAGCGTTGTCTGGGATCTAGATAACGAGCAGTACTTC. It yields the protein CSVVWDLDNEQYF. V is TRBV29-1 and J is TRBJ2-7, with unresolved D. The length of the CDR3 is 13 residues. Trimming left V 4 bases short and J 5 bases short, with 15 bases between. Germline CDR1 is SQVTM and CDR2 is ANQGSEA.

The sample holds a few counts of this clonotype. The chain is built from TRBV5-6 and TRBJ2-1; 7 nucleotides line up with TRBD1. The germline gives CDR1 SGHDT, CDR2 YYEEEE. The CDR3 sequence is 15 residues long. V dropped 5 bases and J dropped 5; count of bases not matched to a gene: 10. The DNA of the CDR3 is TGTGCCAGCAGTCTTCAGGGGGACGGACACAATGAGCAGTTCTTC. It is translated as CASSLQGDGHNEQFF. The variable domain in full, completed from reference TRBV5-6 and TRBJ2-1, reads DAGVTQSPTHLIKTRGQQVTLRCSPKSGHDTVSWYQQALGQGPQFIFQYYEEEERQRGNFPDRFSGHQFPNYSSELNVNALLLGDSALYLCASSLQGDGHNEQFFGPGTRLTVL.

This clonotype has more than one count but fewer than ten. The chain is built from TRBV29-1 and TRBJ2-1; D is undetermined. V was clipped by 3 bases and J by 6 bases, with 9 bases between them. Germline lookup yields CDR1 SQVTM and CDR2 ANQGSEA. The CDR3 has 12 amino acids. Here the CDR3 DNA reads TGCAGCGTTGACCGCTGGGGCAATGAGCAGTTCTTC. It translates to CSVDRWGNEQFF.

This clonotype has more than one count but fewer than ten. The rearrangement joins TRBV5-1 to TRBJ2-5, with 8 bases identical to TRBD1. CDR1 SGHRS and CDR2 YFSETQ come from the germline V gene. This CDR3 has 16 residues. V lost 0 bases, J lost 4 bases, and 8 bases stayed unmatched. CDR3 amino acids: CASSLAGRGRSETQYF. DNA of the CDR3: TGCGCCAGCAGCTTGGCAGGCAGGGGGCGTTCAGAGACCCAGTACTTC.

This clonotype occurred many times. The genes are TRBV5-1 and TRBJ2-5, with unresolved D. The V gene lost 1 base and the J gene lost 4 bases, with 11 bases spanning the gap. Looked up from germline, CDR1 is SGHRS and CDR2 is YFSETQ. The CDR3 has 14 residues. The CDR3 DNA sequence: TGCGCCAGCAGCTTGAGTCTACAACGAGAGACCCAGTACTTC. This codes for CASSLSLQRETQYF.

This clonotype is a singleton in its sample. The chain carries TRBV11-1 and TRBJ2-7, with TRBD2 as a possible D gene (6 bases). The CDR3 is made up of 14 amino acids. V lost 0 bases to trimming and J lost 2 bases, with 8 bases between them. CDR1 and CDR2 from the germline V gene are SGHAT and FQDESV (reference sequence). CDR3 sequence: CASSLARETYEQYV. In DNA, the CDR3 is TGTGCCAGCAGCTTAGCCCGGGAGACCTACGAGCAGTACGTC.

In its sample, this clonotype was seen many times. The chain has TRBV15 and TRBJ1-3, with D uncertain. The CDR3 has 13 amino acids. Germline assignment: CDR1 LNHNV and CDR2 YYDKDF (reference sequence). Trimming stripped 4 bases from V and 5 bases from J, with 9 bases between. The CDR3 loop reads CATSTDSRNTIYF. CDR3 nucleotides: TGTGCCACCAGCACCGACTCGAGAAACACCATATATTTT. Full variable domain (missing parts from reference TRBV15 and TRBJ1-3): DAMVIQNPRYQVTQFGKPVTLSCSQTLNHNVMYWYQQKSSQAPKLLFHYYDKDFNNEADTPDNFQSRRPNTSFCFLDIRSPGLGDTAMYLCATSTDSRNTIYFGEGSWLTVV.

This clonotype was detected ten times or more. It is likely a read error, because the conserved phenylalanine at the end of the CDR3 is missing. The limits of the CDR3 on the DNA are not certain, so only TCRdb's listed CDR3 is given. The chain employs TRBV12-3 or TRBV12-4 and TRBJ2-1; the table's TRBD2 call for D was not verified on the DNA. A total of 13 residues make up the CDR3, ends included. This CDR3 is CASSRGAGGPGFY.

This clonotype occurred many times. The J gene is TRBJ2-7, the V gene TRBV4-1; D might be TRBD1 (6 bases). CDR1 MGHRA and CDR2 YSYEKL come from the germline V gene. The ends were cut back, 1 base at V and 0 bases at J, with 10 bases in the middle. The CDR3 has 15 amino acids. In DNA, the CDR3 is TGCGCCAGCAGCCAAGGGACAGTGAACTCCTACGAGCAGTACTTC. The encoded protein is CASSQGTVNSYEQYF.

There are many counts of this clonotype. The chain joins TRBV25-1 to TRBJ2-5, with 8 bases that match TRBD2. Germline CDR1 reads MGHDK; CDR2 reads SYGVNS. The ends lost 2 bases at V and 5 bases at J; junction bases unmatched: 7. The CDR3 spans 15 residues. This CDR3 is CASSEMREVRETQYF. The CDR3 nucleotides are TGTGCCAGCAGTGAAATGCGGGAGGTGCGGGAGACCCAGTACTTC.

The table lists this clonotype with many counts. The CDR3 DNA follows: TGCAGCGTTGAAGGGGCAGGAGACAAAGATATGTATGGCTACACCTTC. Amino acids: CSVEGAGDKDMYGYTF. V usage is TRBV29-1 and J usage is TRBJ1-2, with D uncertain. Germline values: CDR1 SQVTM, CDR2 ANQGSEA. V lost 1 base, J lost 5 bases, and 20 bases lay in between. CDR3 length: 16 residues.

This rearrangement joins TRBV12-3 or TRBV12-4 to TRBJ2-7; TRBD1 is a possible D gene (6 bases). The CDR3 has 12 residues. V lost 2 bases and J lost 4, with 6 bases in between. CDR3: CASSLRGYEQYV. In DNA, the CDR3 is TGTGCCAGCAGTTTAAGGGGGTACGAGCAGTACGTC.

The gene calls are TRBV12-3 or TRBV12-4 and TRBJ2-7; D not certain. The CDR3 sequence is 13 residues long. V was pared by 1 base and J by 3 bases, with 7 bases between. The CDR3 DNA reads as TGTGCCAGCAGTTTAGGCGCACACTACGAGCAGTACTTC. Amino acids: CASSLGAHYEQYF.

The chain is built from TRBV4-1 and TRBJ2-2; 7 positions match TRBD2. Germline CDR1 and CDR2: MGHRA and YSYEKL. V was clipped by 1 base and J by 9 bases; unmatched bases: 14. The CDR3 sequence is 17 residues long. CDR3 residues: CASSQGSGEIGTRELFF. The CDR3 nucleotides are TGCGCCAGCAGCCAAGGAAGCGGGGAAATCGGTACCCGGGAGCTGTTTTTT.

This clonotype appeared many times. The chain links TRBV27 to TRBJ1-5; D not certain. Trimming took 2 bases from V and 1 from J, leaving 9 bases between them. Germline loops: CDR1 MNHEY, CDR2 SMNVEV (reference sequence). The CDR3 covers 15 residues. For the CDR3, the DNA is TGTGCCAGCAGTTTACTGGCAGTCAGCAATCAGCCCCAGCATTTT. This codes for CASSLLAVSNQPQHF.

This clonotype has ten or more counts. This sequence joins TRBV7-9 and TRBJ2-7; 9 bases are shared with TRBD1. Per the germline V gene, CDR1 is SEHNR and CDR2 is FQNEAQ (reference sequence). Trimming at V came to 4 bases and at J to 7 bases, leaving 8 bases not matched to a gene. The CDR3 length is 14 residues. This CDR3 is CASSSQGASGEQYF. The CDR3 nucleotides read TGTGCCAGCAGCTCACAGGGGGCTTCTGGTGAGCAGTACTTC.

V usage is TRBV7-6 and J usage is TRBJ1-5; no firm D call. This CDR3 contains 13 residues. V lost 5 bases and J 7 bases, leaving 12 bases between the germline ends. The germline V gene encodes CDR1 SGHVS and CDR2 FNYEAQ. The DNA of the CDR3 is TGTGCCAGCAGCCCCCAGGCGTGGCAGCCCCAGCATTTT. Amino acid sequence: CASSPQAWQPQHF.

This clonotype was counted at least ten times. This chain joins TRBV13 and TRBJ2-3; TRBD1 or TRBD2 may be the D gene (5 bases each). Trimming removed 1 base from V and 2 bases from J, with 16 bases in between. The CDR3 is 17 residues long. CDR1 and CDR2 from the germline V gene are PRHDT and FYEKMQ (reference sequence). CDR3 DNA: TGTGCCAGCAGCTTAGACGGGCAGGGAGCAGACACAGATACGCAGTATTTT. Residues: CASSLDGQGADTDTQYF.

The chain couples TRBV12-3 or TRBV12-4 to TRBJ2-5, with 12 bases matching TRBD2. The CDR3 runs to 17 residues. J gave up 3 bases and V 8 bases, and 13 bases lay outside the gene matches. CDR3 bases: TGTGCCAGCTGGAAGAGGCGAGGACTAGCGGGAAAAGAGACCCAGTACTTC. This encodes CASWKRRGLAGKETQYF.

In this sample, this clonotype turned up once. The CDR3 reads CASSFRPSSNTGELFF. DNA of the CDR3: TGTGCCAGCAGTTTCCGGCCCTCGTCGAACACCGGGGAGCTGTTTTTT. The chain joins TRBV12-3 or TRBV12-4 to TRBJ2-2, with D unresolved. CDR3 length: 16 amino acids. V was trimmed by 3 bases and J by 0 bases, leaving 11 bases between them.

This clonotype was counted a few times. The gene calls are TRBV7-6 and TRBJ2-3; TRBD2 might be the D (6 bases). V was clipped by 5 bases and J by 4 bases, with 13 bases between them. Germline CDR1 is SGHVS and CDR2 is FNYEAQ. This CDR3 spans 14 amino acids. This CDR3 is CASSPAGGPDTQYF. Written as DNA, the CDR3 is TGTGCCAGCAGCCCCGCCGGGGGACCAGATACGCAGTATTTT. The whole variable domain, filled in from reference TRBV7-6 and TRBJ2-3, reads GAGVSQSPRYKVTKRGQDVALRCDPISGHVSLYWYRQALGQGPEFLTYFNYEAQQDKSGLPNDRFSAERPEGSISTLTIQRTEQRDSAMYRCASSPAGGPDTQYFGPGTRLTVL.

V gene TRBV4-1 combines with J gene TRBJ1-5; D is ambiguous. CDR1 is MGHRA, CDR2 YSYEKL, per germline. V dropped 1 base and J dropped 1 base, with 14 bases sitting between them. The CDR3 sequence is 17 residues long. CDR3 nucleotides: TGCGCCAGCAGCCAAGCCTTCATTGCGGCCAGCAATCAGCCCCAGCATTTT. Translating gives CASSQAFIAASNQPQHF.